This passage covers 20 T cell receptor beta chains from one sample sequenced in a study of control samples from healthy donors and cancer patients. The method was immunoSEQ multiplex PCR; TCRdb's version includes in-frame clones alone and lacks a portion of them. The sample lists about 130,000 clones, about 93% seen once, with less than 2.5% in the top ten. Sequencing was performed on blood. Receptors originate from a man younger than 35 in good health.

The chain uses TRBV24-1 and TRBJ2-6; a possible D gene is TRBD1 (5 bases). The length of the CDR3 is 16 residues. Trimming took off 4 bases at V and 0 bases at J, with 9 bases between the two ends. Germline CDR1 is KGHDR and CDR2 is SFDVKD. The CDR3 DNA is TGTGCCACCAGTGACCCACAGGTCTCTGGGGCCAACGTCCTGACTTTC. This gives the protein CATSDPQVSGANVLTF.

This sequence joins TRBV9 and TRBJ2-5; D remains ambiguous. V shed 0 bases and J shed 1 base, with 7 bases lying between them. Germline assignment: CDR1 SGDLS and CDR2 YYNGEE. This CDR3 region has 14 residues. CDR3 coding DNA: TGTGCCAGCAGCGTAGATATAGCCCAAGAGACCCAGTACTTC. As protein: CASSVDIAQETQYF. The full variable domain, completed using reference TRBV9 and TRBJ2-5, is DSGVTQTPKHLITATGQRVTLRCSPRSGDLSVYWYQQSLDQGLQFLIQYYNGEERAKGNILERFSAQQFPDLHSELNLSSLELGDSALYFCASSVDIAQETQYFGPGTRLLVL.

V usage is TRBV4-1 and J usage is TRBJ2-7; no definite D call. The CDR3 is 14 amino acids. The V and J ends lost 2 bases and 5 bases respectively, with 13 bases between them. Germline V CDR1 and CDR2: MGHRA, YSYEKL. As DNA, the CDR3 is TGCGCCAGCAGCCAACCGATCCGTGGGCACGAGCAGTACTTC. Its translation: CASSQPIRGHEQYF.

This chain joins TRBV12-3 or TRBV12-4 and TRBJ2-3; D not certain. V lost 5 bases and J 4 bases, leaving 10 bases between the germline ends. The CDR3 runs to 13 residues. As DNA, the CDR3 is TGTGCCAGCAGTCCGATAGGGTCAGATACGCAGTATTTT. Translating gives CASSPIGSDTQYF.

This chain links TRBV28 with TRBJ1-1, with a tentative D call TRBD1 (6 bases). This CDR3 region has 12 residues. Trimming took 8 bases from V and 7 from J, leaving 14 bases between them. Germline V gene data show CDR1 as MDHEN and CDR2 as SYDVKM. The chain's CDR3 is CASGRQDYEAFF. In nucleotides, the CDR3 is TGTGCCAGCGGAAGACAGGACTATGAAGCTTTCTTT.

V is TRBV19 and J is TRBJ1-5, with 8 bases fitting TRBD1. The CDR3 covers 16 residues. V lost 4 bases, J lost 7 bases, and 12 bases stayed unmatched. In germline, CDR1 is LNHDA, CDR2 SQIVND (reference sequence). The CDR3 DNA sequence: TGTGCCAGTAGTAGAGAAGTCGGGACAGGTAGACAGCCCCAGCATTTT. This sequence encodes CASSREVGTGRQPQHF.

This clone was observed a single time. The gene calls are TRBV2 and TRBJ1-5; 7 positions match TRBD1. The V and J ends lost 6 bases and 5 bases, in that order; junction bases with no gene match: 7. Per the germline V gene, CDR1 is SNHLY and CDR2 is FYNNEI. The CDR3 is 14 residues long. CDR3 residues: CASSDRVPYQPQHF. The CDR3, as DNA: TGTGCCAGCAGCGACAGGGTCCCTTATCAGCCCCAGCATTTT. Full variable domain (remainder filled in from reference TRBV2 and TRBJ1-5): EPEVTQTPSHQVTQMGQEVILRCVPISNHLYFYWYRQILGQKVEFLVSFYNNEISEKSEIFDDQFSVERPDGSNFTLKIRSTKLEDSAMYFCASSDRVPYQPQHFGDGTRLSIL.

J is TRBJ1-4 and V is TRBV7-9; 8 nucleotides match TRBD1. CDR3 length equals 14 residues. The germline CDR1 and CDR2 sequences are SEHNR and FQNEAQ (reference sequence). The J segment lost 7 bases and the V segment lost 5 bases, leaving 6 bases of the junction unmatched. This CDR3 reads CASSLGQATEKLFF. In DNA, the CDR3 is TGTGCCAGCAGCCTGGGACAGGCTACTGAAAAACTGTTTTTT. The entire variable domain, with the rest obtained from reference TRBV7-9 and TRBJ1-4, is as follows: DTGVSQNPRHKITKRGQNVTFRCDPISEHNRLYWYRQTLGQGPEFLTYFQNEAQLEKSRLLSDRFSAERPKGSFSTLEIQRTEQGDSAMYLCASSLGQATEKLFFGSGTQLSVL.

The CDR3 DNA is TGTGCCAGCAGCACTAACTCCTACGAGCAGTACGTC. Its protein is CASSTNSYEQYV. V gene TRBV11-3 combines with J gene TRBJ2-7; D gene unclear. The CDR3 extends over 12 amino acids. Germline assignment: CDR1 SGHNT and CDR2 YENEEA. Trimming removed 5 bases from V and 0 bases from J, with 5 bases in between.

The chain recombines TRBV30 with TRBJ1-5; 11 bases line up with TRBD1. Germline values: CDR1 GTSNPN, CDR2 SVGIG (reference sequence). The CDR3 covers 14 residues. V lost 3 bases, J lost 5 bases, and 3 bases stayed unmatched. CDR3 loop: CAWRGTGGHQPQHF. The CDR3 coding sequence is TGTGCCTGGAGGGGGACAGGGGGGCATCAGCCCCAGCATTTT.

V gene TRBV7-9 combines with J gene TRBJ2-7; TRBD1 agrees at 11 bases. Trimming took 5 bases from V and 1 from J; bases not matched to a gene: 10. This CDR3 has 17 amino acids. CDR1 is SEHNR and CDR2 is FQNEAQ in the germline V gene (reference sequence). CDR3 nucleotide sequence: TGTGCCAGCAGCCCGGGGACAGGGGGATATCGGTCCTACGAGCAGTACTTC. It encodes CASSPGTGGYRSYEQYF.

The CDR3 loop reads CASMRWGGTKGRDTEAFF. Written as DNA, the CDR3 is TGTGCCAGCATGAGGTGGGGAGGAACAAAGGGTAGGGACACTGAAGCTTTCTTT. The V and J genes are TRBV2 and TRBJ1-1; no definite D call. Trimming stripped 7 bases from V and 3 bases from J, with 27 bases between. The V gene's germline CDR1 is SNHLY and CDR2 FYNNEI. The CDR3 has 18 amino acids. The whole variable domain, remainder taken from reference TRBV2 and TRBJ1-1, is EPEVTQTPSHQVTQMGQEVILRCVPISNHLYFYWYRQILGQKVEFLVSFYNNEISEKSEIFDDQFSVERPDGSNFTLKIRSTKLEDSAMYFCASMRWGGTKGRDTEAFFGQGTRLTVV.

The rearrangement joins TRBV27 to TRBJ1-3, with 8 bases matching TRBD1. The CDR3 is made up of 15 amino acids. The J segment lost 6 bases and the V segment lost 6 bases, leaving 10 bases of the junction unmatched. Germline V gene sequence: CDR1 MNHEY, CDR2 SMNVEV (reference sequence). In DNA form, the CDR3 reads TGTGCCAGCAGGGCTGCCAGGGGGCATGAAAACACCATATATTTT. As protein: CASRAARGHENTIYF.

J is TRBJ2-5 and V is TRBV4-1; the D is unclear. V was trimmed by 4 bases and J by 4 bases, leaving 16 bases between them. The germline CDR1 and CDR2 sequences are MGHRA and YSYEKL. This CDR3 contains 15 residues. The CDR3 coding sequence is TGCGCCAGCAGCCGGCCTAGTATCTTCGGAGAGACCCAGTACTTC. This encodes CASSRPSIFGETQYF.

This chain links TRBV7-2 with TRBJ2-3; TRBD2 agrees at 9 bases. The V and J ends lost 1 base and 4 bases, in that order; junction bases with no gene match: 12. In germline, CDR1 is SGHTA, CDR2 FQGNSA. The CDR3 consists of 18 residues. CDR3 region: CASSLESRLAGTPDTQYF. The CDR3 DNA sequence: TGTGCCAGCAGCTTAGAATCTCGGCTAGCGGGGACCCCAGATACGCAGTATTTT. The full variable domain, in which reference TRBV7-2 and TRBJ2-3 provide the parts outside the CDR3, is GAGVSQSPSNKVTEKGKDVELRCDPISGHTALYWYRQSLGQGLEFLIYFQGNSAPDKSGLPSDRFSAERTGGSVSTLTIQRTQQEDSAVYLCASSLESRLAGTPDTQYFGPGTRLTVL.

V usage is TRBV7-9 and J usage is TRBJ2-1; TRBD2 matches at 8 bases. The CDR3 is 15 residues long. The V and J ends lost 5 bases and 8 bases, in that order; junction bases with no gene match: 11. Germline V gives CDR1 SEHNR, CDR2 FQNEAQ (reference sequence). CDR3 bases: TGTGCCAGCAGCCGCGGGACTAGTGGGGTTGATGAGCAGTTCTTC. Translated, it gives CASSRGTSGVDEQFF. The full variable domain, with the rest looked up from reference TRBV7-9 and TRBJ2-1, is DTGVSQNPRHKITKRGQNVTFRCDPISEHNRLYWYRQTLGQGPEFLTYFQNEAQLEKSRLLSDRFSAERPKGSFSTLEIQRTEQGDSAMYLCASSRGTSGVDEQFFGPGTRLTVL.

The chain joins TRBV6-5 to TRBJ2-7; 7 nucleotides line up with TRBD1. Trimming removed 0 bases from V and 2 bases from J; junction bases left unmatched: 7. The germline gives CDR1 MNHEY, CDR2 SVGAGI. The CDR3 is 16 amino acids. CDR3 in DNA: TGTGCCAGCAGTTACTCGCCAGGGGGTTTGACCTACGAGCAGTACTTC. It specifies CASSYSPGGLTYEQYF.

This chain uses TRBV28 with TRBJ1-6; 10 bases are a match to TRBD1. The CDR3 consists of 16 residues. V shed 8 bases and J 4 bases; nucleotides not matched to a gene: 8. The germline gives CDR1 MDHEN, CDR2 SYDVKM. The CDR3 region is CASCEDRGEYNSPLHF. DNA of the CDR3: TGTGCCAGCTGCGAGGACAGGGGGGAATATAATTCACCCCTCCACTTT.

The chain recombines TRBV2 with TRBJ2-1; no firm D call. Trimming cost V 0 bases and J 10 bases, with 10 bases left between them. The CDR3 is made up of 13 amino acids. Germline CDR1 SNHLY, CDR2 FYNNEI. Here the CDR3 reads CASSEAEDLEQFF. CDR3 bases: TGTGCCAGCAGTGAAGCGGAAGATTTAGAGCAGTTCTTC.

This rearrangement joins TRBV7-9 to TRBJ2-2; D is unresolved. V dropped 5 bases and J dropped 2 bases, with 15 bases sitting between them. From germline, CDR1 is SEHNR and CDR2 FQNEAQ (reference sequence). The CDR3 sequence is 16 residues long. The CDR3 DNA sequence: TGTGCCAGCAGCCCTAGAGGTAGATTCAACACCGGGGAGCTGTTTTTT. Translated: CASSPRGRFNTGELFF. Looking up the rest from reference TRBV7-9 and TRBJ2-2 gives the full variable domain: DTGVSQNPRHKITKRGQNVTFRCDPISEHNRLYWYRQTLGQGPEFLTYFQNEAQLEKSRLLSDRFSAERPKGSFSTLEIQRTEQGDSAMYLCASSPRGRFNTGELFFGEGSRLTVL.